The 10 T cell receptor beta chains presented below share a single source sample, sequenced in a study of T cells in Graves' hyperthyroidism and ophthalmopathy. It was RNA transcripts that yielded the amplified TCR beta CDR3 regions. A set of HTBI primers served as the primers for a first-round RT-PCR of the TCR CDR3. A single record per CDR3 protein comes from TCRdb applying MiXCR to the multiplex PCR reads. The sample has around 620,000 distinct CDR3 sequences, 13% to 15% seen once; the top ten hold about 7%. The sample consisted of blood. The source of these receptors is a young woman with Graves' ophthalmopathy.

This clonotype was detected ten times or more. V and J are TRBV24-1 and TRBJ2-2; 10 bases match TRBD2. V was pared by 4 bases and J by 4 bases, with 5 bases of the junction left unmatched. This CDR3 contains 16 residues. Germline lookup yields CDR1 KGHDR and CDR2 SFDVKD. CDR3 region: CATSESSGSTTGELFF. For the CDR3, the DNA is TGTGCCACCAGTGAGTCTAGCGGGAGCACCACCGGGGAGCTGTTTTTT.

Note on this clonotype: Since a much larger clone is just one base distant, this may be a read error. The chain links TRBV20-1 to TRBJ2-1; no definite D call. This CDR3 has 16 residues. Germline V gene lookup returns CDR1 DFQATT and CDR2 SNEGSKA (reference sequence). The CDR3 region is CSARGPQWSTYNEQVF. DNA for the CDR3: TGCAGTGCTAGAGGGCCGCAGTGGTCGACCTACAATGAGCAGGTCTTC.

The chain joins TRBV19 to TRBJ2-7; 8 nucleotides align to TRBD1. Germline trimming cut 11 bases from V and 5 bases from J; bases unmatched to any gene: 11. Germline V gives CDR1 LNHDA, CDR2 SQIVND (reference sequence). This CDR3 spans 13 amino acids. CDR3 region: CAGSQGAGDEQYF. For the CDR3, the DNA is TGTGCCGGATCTCAGGGGGCTGGGGACGAGCAGTACTTC. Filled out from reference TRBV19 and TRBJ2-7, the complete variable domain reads DGGITQSPKYLFRKEGQNVTLSCEQNLNHDAMYWYRQDPGQGLRLIYYSQIVNDFQKGDIAEGYSVSREKKESFPLTVTSAQKNPTAFYLCAGSQGAGDEQYFGPGTRLTVT.

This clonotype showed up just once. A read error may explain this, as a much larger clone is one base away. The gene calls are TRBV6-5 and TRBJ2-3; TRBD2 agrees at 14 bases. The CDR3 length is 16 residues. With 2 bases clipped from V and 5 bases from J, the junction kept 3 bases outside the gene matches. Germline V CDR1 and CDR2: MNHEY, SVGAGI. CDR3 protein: CASSYGLAGGGDTQYF. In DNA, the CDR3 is TGTGCCAGCAGTTACGGACTAGCGGGAGGAGGAGATACGCAGTATTTT.

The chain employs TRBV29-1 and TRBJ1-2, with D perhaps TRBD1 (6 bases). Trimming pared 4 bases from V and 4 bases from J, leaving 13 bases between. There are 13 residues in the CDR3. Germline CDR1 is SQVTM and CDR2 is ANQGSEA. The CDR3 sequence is CSVVQGGSYGYTF. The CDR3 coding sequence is TGCAGCGTTGTCCAAGGGGGGTCCTATGGCTACACCTTC.

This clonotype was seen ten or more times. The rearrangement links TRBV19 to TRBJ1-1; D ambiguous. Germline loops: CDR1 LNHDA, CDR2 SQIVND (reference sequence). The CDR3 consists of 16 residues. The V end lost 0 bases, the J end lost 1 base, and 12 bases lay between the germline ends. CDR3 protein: CASSIDIARQNTEAFF. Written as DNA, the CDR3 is TGTGCCAGTAGTATAGATATAGCACGGCAGAACACTGAAGCTTTCTTT.

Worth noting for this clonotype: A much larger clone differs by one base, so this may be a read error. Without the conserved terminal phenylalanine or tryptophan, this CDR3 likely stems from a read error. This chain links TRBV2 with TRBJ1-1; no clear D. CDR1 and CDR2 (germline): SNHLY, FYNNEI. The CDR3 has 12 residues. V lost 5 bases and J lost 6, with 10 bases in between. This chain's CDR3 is CASSQINAEAFL. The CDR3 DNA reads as TGTGCCAGCAGTCAAATTAACGCTGAAGCTTTCCTT.

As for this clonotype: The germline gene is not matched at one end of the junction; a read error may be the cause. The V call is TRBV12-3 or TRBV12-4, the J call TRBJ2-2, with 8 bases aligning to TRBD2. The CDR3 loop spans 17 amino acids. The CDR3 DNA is TGTGCCAGCAGTTTAGGGGCGGGAGGACCGAACACCAGGGAGCTGTTTTTT. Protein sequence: CASSLGAGGPNTRELFF.

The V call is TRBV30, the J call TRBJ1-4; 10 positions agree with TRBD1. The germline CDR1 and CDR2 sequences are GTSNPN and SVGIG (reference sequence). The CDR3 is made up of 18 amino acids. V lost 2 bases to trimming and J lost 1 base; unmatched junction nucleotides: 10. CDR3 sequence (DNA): TGTGCCTGGAGTCCTCGGACAGGGGGATCAGTAACTAATGAAAAACTGTTTTTT. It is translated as CAWSPRTGGSVTNEKLFF.

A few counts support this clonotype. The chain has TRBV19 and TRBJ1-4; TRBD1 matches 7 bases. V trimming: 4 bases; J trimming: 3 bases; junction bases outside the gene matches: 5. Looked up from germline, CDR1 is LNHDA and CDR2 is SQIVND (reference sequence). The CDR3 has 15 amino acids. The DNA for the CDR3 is TGTGCCAGTAGTACCCGGACAGGTCCTAATGAAAAACTGTTTTTT. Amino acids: CASSTRTGPNEKLFF.